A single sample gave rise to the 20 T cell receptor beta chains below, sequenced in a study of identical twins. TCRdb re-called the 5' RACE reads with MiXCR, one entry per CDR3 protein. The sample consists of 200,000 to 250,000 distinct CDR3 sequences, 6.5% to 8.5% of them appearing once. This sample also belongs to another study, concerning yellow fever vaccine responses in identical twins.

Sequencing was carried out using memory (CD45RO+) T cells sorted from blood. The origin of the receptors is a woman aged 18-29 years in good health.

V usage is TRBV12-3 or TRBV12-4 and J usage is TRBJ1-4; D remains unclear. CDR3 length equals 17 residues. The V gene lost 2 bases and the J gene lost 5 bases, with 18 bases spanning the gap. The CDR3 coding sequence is TGTGCCAGCAGTTTATTTGTTGGTGGGTTCTCCAATGAAAAACTGTTTTTT. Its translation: CASSLFVGGFSNEKLFF.

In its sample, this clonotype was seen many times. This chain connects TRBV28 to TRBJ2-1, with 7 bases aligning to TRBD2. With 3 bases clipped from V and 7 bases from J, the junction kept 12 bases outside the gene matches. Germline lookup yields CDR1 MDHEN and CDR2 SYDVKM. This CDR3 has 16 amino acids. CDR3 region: CASSFSSGGFKNEQFF. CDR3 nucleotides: TGTGCCAGCAGTTTTTCATCGGGGGGTTTTAAGAATGAGCAGTTCTTC. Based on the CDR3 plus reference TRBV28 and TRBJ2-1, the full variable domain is DVKVTQSSRYLVKRTGEKVFLECVQDMDHENMFWYRQDPGLGLRLIYFSYDVKMKEKGDIPEGYSVSREKKERFSLILESASTNQTSMYLCASSFSSGGFKNEQFFGPGTRLTVL.

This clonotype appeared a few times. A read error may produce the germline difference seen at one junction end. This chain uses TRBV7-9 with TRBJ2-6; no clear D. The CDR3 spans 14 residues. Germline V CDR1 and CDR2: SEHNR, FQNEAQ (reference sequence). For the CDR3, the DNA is TGTGTCAGCAAACTCCCCTCTGGGGCCAACGTCCTGACTTTC. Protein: CVSKLPSGANVLTF.

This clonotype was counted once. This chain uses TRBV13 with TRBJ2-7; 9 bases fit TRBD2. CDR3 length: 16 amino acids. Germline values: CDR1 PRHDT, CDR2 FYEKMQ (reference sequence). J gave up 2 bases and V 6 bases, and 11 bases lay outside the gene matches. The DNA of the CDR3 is TGTGCCAGCAGTTCTTTGGCGGGAGGGCCTCCCTACGAGCAGTACTTC. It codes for CASSSLAGGPPYEQYF.

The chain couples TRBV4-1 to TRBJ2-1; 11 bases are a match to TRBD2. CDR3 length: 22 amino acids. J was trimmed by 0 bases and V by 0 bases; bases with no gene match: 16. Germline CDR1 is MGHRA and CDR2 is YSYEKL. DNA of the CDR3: TGCGCCAGCAGCCAAGAAGCGGGTGGGCTAGCGGGAGGTCGGAGCTCCTACAATGAGCAGTTCTTC. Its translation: CASSQEAGGLAGGRSSYNEQFF.

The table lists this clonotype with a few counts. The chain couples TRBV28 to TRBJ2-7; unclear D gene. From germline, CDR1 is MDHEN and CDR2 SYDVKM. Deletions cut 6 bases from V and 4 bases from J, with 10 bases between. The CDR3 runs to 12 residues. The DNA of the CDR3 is TGTGCCAGCAGAAAGCCCGTTTACGAGCAGTACTTC. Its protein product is CASRKPVYEQYF. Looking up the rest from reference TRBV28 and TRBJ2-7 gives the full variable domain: DVKVTQSSRYLVKRTGEKVFLECVQDMDHENMFWYRQDPGLGLRLIYFSYDVKMKEKGDIPEGYSVSREKKERFSLILESASTNQTSMYLCASRKPVYEQYFGPGTRLTVT.

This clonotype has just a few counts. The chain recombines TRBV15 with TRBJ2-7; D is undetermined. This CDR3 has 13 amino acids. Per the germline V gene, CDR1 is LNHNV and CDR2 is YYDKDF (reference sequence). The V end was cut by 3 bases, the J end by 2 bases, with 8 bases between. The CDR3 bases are TGTGCCACCAGCAGGAGCACTACCTACGAGCAGTACTTC. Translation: CATSRSTTYEQYF.

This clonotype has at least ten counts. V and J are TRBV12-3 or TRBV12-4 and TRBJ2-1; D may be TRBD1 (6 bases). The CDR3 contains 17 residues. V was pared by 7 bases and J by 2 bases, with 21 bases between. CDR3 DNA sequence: TGTGCCAGCACCCTAAGGGGTCTAAAGGGGGCCTACAATGAGCAGTTCTTC. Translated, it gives CASTLRGLKGAYNEQFF.

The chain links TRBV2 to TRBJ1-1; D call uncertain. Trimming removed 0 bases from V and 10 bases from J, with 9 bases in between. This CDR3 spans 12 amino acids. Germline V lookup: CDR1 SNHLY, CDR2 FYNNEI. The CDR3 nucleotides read TGTGCCAGCAGTGAAGCGGGAAGGTCAGCTTTCTTT. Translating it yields CASSEAGRSAFF.

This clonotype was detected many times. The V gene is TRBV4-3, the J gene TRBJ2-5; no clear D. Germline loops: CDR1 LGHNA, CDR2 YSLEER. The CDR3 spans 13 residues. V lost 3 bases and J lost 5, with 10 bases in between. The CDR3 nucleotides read TGCGCCAGCAGCCAGTCTGCTTCGGAGACCCAGTACTTC. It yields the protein CASSQSASETQYF.

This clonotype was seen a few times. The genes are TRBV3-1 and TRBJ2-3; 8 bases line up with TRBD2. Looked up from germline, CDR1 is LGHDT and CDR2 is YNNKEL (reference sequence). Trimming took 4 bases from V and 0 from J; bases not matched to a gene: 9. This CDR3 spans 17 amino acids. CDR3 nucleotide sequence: TGTGCCAGCAGCCTCGGACTAGCTGATATTAGCACAGATACGCAGTATTTT. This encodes CASSLGLADISTDTQYF.

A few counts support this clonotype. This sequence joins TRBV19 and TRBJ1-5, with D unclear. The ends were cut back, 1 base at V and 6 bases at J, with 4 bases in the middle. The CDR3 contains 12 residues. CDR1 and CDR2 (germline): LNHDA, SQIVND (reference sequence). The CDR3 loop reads CASSIGGQPQHF. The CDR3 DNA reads TGTGCCAGTAGTATAGGCGGTCAGCCCCAGCATTTT.

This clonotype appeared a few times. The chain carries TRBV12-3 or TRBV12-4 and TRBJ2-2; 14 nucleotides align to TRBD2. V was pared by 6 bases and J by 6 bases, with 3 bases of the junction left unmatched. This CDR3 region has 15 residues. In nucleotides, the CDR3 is TGTGCCAGCAGGGGACTAGCGGGAGATGCCGGGGAGCTGTTTTTT. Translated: CASRGLAGDAGELFF.

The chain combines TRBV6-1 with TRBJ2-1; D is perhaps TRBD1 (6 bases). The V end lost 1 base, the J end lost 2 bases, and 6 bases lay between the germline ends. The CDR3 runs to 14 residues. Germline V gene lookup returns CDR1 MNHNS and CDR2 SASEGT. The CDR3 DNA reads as TGTGCCAGCAGTGAAGGACAGGCCTACAATGAGCAGTTCTTC. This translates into CASSEGQAYNEQFF.

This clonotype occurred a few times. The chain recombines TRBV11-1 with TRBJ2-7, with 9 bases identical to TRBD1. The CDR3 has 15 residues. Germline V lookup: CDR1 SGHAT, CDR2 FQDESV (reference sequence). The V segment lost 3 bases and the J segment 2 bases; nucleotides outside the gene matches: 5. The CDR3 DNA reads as TGTGCCAGCAGCTTGGGACAGGGAATTACCTACGAGCAGTACTTC. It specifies CASSLGQGITYEQYF.

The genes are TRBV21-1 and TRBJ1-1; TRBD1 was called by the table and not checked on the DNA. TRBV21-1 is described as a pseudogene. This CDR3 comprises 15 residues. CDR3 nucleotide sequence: TGTGCCAGCAGCAACCGGAACAGGGGGAACACTGAAGCTTTCTTT. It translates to CASSNRNRGNTEAFF.

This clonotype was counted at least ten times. In nucleotides, the CDR3 is TGTGCCAGCGGACAGGGCCACTACGAGCAGTACTTC. It codes for CASGQGHYEQYF. The genes are TRBV5-6 and TRBJ2-7, with 8 bases lining up with TRBD1. This CDR3 is 12 amino acids long. J gave up 3 bases and V 7 bases, and 3 bases lay outside the gene matches. Germline CDR1 and CDR2: SGHDT and YYEEEE.

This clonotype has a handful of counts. The CDR3 reads CSARGDRGLNQETQYF. DNA for the CDR3: TGCAGTGCTAGAGGGGACAGGGGATTAAACCAAGAGACCCAGTACTTC. The chain links TRBV20-1 to TRBJ2-5; 10 bases map to TRBD1. Unmatched junction bases numbered 5, after V lost 1 base and J lost 0 bases. The V gene's germline CDR1 is DFQATT and CDR2 SNEGSKA (reference sequence). This CDR3 is 16 amino acids long.

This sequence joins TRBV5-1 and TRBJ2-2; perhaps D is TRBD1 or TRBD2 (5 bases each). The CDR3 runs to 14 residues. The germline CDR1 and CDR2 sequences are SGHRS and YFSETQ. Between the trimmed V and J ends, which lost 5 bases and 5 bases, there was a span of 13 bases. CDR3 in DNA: TGCGCCAGCAGAGCCGGGACGGAGACCGGGGAGCTGTTTTTT. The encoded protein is CASRAGTETGELFF.

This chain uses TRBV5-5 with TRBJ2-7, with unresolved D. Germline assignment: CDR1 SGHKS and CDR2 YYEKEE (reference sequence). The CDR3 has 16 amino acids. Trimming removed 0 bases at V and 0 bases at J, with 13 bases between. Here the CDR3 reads CASSLGWMMSSYEQYF. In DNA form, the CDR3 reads TGTGCCAGCAGCTTGGGATGGATGATGAGCTCCTACGAGCAGTACTTC.